The 14 T cell receptor beta chains below come from one sample, sequenced in a study of control samples from healthy donors and cancer patients. Profiling relied on immunoSEQ multiplex PCR, and the TCRdb table lists in-frame clones only, not all of them. The sample holds just under 65,000 clones, 75% to 85% seen once. Sequencing used blood. The receptors were sampled from a man between 35 and 55 years old in good health.

This chain uses TRBV5-5 with TRBJ2-4; D gene uncertain. There are 14 residues in the CDR3. CDR1 and CDR2 (germline): SGHKS, YYEKEE (reference sequence). Trimming stripped 0 bases from V and 5 bases from J, with 9 bases between. The CDR3 spells CASSLVVAENIQYF. The CDR3 DNA reads as TGTGCCAGCAGCTTGGTTGTGGCGGAAAACATTCAGTACTTC.

The V call is TRBV18, the J call TRBJ2-5; D ambiguous. CDR1 is KGHSH and CDR2 is LQKENI in the germline V gene. V was shortened by 2 bases and J by 4 bases, with 2 bases between the two germline ends. CDR3 length: 11 amino acids. The DNA of the CDR3 is TGTGCCAGCTCACCAGGAGAGACCCAGTACTTC. Residues: CASSPGETQYF. Filled out from reference TRBV18 and TRBJ2-5, the complete variable domain reads NAGVMQNPRHLVRRRGQEARLRCSPMKGHSHVYWYRQLPEEGLKFMVYLQKENIIDESGMPKERFSAEFPKEGPSILRIQQVVRGDSAAYFCASSPGETQYFGPGTRLLVL.

The chain uses TRBV13 and TRBJ1-2; D not resolved. CDR3 length: 13 residues. With 2 bases removed from V and 4 bases from J, the gap between germline ends came to 8 bases. The germline V gene has CDR1 PRHDT and CDR2 FYEKMQ (reference sequence). In DNA, the CDR3 is TGTGCCAGCAGCTTAACAGCGCCCTATGGCTACACCTTC. Translated: CASSLTAPYGYTF.

The CDR3 bases are TGCGCCAGCAGCCAATTACGGGCTAGCGGGGTTTCTGGGGCCAACGTCCTGACTTTC. Its translation is CASSQLRASGVSGANVLTF. V and J are TRBV4-1 and TRBJ2-6; 9 positions match TRBD2. Trimming cost V 2 bases and J 1 base; bases outside gene matches: 9. The CDR3 is 19 residues long. Per the germline V gene, CDR1 is MGHRA and CDR2 is YSYEKL.

This chain links TRBV12-3 or TRBV12-4 with TRBJ2-7; either TRBD1 or TRBD2 may fit D (5 bases each). V was pared by 4 bases and J by 6 bases, with 13 bases between. The CDR3 totals 13 residues. The CDR3 DNA reads as TGTGCCAGCAGTTGGGACCCCTCGACCGAGCAGTACTTC. Amino acid sequence: CASSWDPSTEQYF.

This chain links TRBV19 with TRBJ1-2; D possibly corresponds to TRBD1 (6 bases). Germline assignment: CDR1 LNHDA and CDR2 SQIVND (reference sequence). V lost 7 bases, J lost 5 bases, and 17 bases lay in between. There are 14 residues in the CDR3. Written as DNA, the CDR3 is TGTGCCAGTACGTCCCCAGGGGTGGAATATGGCTACACCTTC. It translates to CASTSPGVEYGYTF.

This rearrangement joins TRBV11-3 to TRBJ2-1; no firm D call. Germline loops: CDR1 SGHNT, CDR2 YENEEA. This CDR3 comprises 12 residues. The V end was cut by 5 bases, the J end by 4 bases, with 6 bases between. CDR3: CASSGQYNEQFF. As DNA, the CDR3 is TGTGCCAGCAGCGGTCAATACAATGAGCAGTTCTTC.

The chain employs TRBV7-2 and TRBJ2-3, with 12 bases identical to TRBD2. After removal of 0 bases from V and 7 bases from J, the junction contained 5 bases not matched to a gene. The CDR3 has 16 amino acids. The germline V gene encodes CDR1 SGHTA and CDR2 FQGNSA. CDR3 residues: CASSLAPSGGENTQYF. The CDR3 bases are TGTGCCAGCAGCTTAGCCCCTAGCGGGGGGGAGAATACGCAGTATTTT.

The chain joins TRBV5-8 to TRBJ2-2; D possibly corresponds to TRBD1 (5 bases). CDR1 is SGHTS, CDR2 YDEGEE, per germline. This CDR3 spans 16 amino acids. V was trimmed by 4 bases and J by 4 bases, leaving 17 bases between them. DNA of the CDR3: TGTGCCAGCAGCAGCCTACAGGCAATCGGCACCGGGGAGCTGTTTTTT. Its translation is CASSSLQAIGTGELFF.

The chain is built from TRBV10-3 and TRBJ2-7; 7 bases line up with TRBD2. CDR3 length: 14 amino acids. Germline values: CDR1 ENHRY, CDR2 SYGVKD. With 2 bases clipped from V and 4 bases from J, the junction kept 5 bases outside the gene matches. CDR3 residues: CAISERPSGYEQYF. The CDR3 DNA reads as TGTGCCATCAGTGAGAGGCCTAGCGGTTACGAGCAGTACTTC.

This sequence joins TRBV19 and TRBJ2-1; the match to TRBD2 covers 9 bases. After removal of 5 bases from V and 0 bases from J, the junction contained 5 bases not matched to a gene. The CDR3 has 16 residues. The V gene's germline CDR1 is LNHDA and CDR2 SQIVND (reference sequence). The CDR3 protein is CASSVTSGSSYNEQFF. The CDR3 nucleotides read TGTGCCAGTAGTGTGACTAGCGGTAGCTCCTACAATGAGCAGTTCTTC.

Turning to this clone: Sequence at one end of the junction differs from germline and may be a read error. The chain joins TRBV3-1 (or the pseudogene TRBV3-2) to TRBJ2-1, with unresolved D. CDR3 length: 13 residues. Germline V gene data show CDR1 as LGHDT and CDR2 as YNNKEL (reference sequence). CDR3 coding DNA: TGTGCCAGCAGCCAATCTGATAGGGCTTGGTGGGTCTTC. Translating it yields CASSQSDRAWWVF.

This chain connects TRBV19 to TRBJ2-2; no clear D gene. Germline V gives CDR1 LNHDA, CDR2 SQIVND (reference sequence). The V and J ends lost 7 bases and 3 bases respectively, with 12 bases between them. The CDR3 totals 14 residues. In DNA form, the CDR3 reads TGTGCCAGTATACCCCCGGGCCACACCGGGGAGCTGTTTTTT. It is translated as CASIPPGHTGELFF.

The chain recombines TRBV2 with TRBJ1-2; tentatively, D is TRBD1 (6 bases). Trimming took 8 bases from V and 0 from J, leaving 10 bases between them. The CDR3 totals 13 residues. CDR1 is SNHLY, CDR2 FYNNEI, per germline. CDR3 amino acids: CASGTSANYGYTF. CDR3 DNA sequence: TGTGCCAGCGGGACATCCGCTAACTATGGCTACACCTTC.